This T cell receptor beta chain was identified during a study of cytomegalovirus exposure and HLA in healthy donors. Use of 60 Vbeta and 13 Jbeta primers characterized the PCR. Clones were read by immunoSEQ multiplex PCR, and TCRdb kept only the in-frame ones, dropping some. The sample gives 95,000 to 150,000 clones, approximately 15% of which show up once; 1.9% is in the top ten. The V and J ends lost 4 bases and 3 bases, in that order; junction bases with no gene match: 4. The CDR3 is 15 amino acids. Germline V lookup: CDR1 SEHNR, CDR2 FQNEAQ (reference sequence). Donors were ostensibly healthy at sampling, although undocumented immune exposures were probable. Whole-study findings and limits: What a later analysis reportedly showed was that an Asian-associated ancestry cluster had fewer N-insertions than the roughly 700-donor mean. TCR association rates varied by HLA locus in a later analysis, with DRB1 highest and HLA-C lowest.

Worth noting for this clone: Its antigen remains unidentified.

Source material: PBMCs. The receptor was derived from a woman younger than 30 in good health and CMV-seronegative. The chain uses TRBV7-9 and TRBJ2-1; 9 bases fit TRBD1. The CDR3 coding sequence is TGTGCCAGCAGCTCCCCGACAGGGGGCTACAATGAGCAGTTCTTC. Encoded protein: CASSSPTGGYNEQFF.